This T cell receptor (beta chain) appears in the sequencing data of a study of cytomegalovirus exposure and HLA in healthy donors. In the PCR, 60 Vbeta and 13 Jbeta primers were used. TCRdb keeps only in-frame clones here, not all; method: immunoSEQ multiplex PCR. The sample lists about 260,000 clones; under 80% were seen once. This clone was recorded a few times. Its specificity is unknown. Broader study findings: Analyses of presence/absence relied on an assumption of roughly uniform sequencing depth across donors. Earlier findings revealed that most TCR beta V segments proved productive either about 90% or about 30% of the time. Among donors in an Asian-associated ancestry cluster, a later analysis reportedly found fewer N-insertions than the roughly 700-donor mean.

CDR3 size: 14 residues. Trimming left V 2 bases short and J 6 bases short, with 11 bases between. Germline values: CDR1 KGHSH, CDR2 LQKENI. The donors (healthy individuals) were bone marrow donors. The receptor comes from a female donor in good health and CMV-seronegative. Specimen: PBMCs. The chain employs TRBV18 and TRBJ1-5; tentative D call: TRBD1 (6 bases). The CDR3 is CASSPTRGIQPQHF. DNA for the CDR3: TGTGCCAGCTCACCAACCAGGGGAATTCAGCCCCAGCATTTT.